Listed below are T cell receptor beta chains from one sample, sequenced in a study of CXCR3-negative and CXCR3-positive naive CD8 T cells. TCRdb re-called the 5' RACE reads; one entry per CDR3 protein, DNA not given. The specimen's table records about 120,000 distinct CDR3 sequences. The sequencing input was naive CXCR3+ CD8+ T cells from blood. These receptors came from a human donor in good health. Some clones in this sample may be carry-over from other donors' samples. Both conserved end residues are part of each CDR3.

J	V	CDR3
TRBJ2-7	TRBV5-6	CASSTGTGIYEQYF
TRBJ2-1	TRBV7-9	CADRGRDNEQFF
TRBJ1-2	TRBV4-3	CASSQDSGMKDGYTF
TRBJ1-1	TRBV29-1	CSVEHDWSEAFF
TRBJ2-1	TRBV14	CASSPLTRGSSSYNEQFF
TRBJ2-7	TRBV28	CASSLLGPYEQYF
TRBJ2-3	TRBV6-5	CASSSLRGTTDTQYF
TRBJ1-2	TRBV29-1	CSVESPGQENYGYTF
TRBJ1-2	TRBV29-1	CSVGGHDYGYTF
TRBJ1-4	TRBV6-6	CASSYSGQRLEKLFF
TRBJ2-7	TRBV28	CATGTGNYEQYF
TRBJ1-3	TRBV4-3	CASGDPATPGNTIYF
TRBJ2-7	TRBV29-1	CSVDGVGDHYEQYF
TRBJ1-1	TRBV29-1	CSVEGDREAFF
TRBJ1-1	TRBV7-9	CASSFGGGFTEAFF
TRBJ2-7	TRBV27	CASSLSTGSYEQYF
TRBJ1-2	TRBV14	CASSQDRDGYNYGYTF
TRBJ2-1	TRBV14	CASSQVGRWTVNEQFF
TRBJ2-7	TRBV9	CASSVLEGREQYF
TRBJ2-5	TRBV4-3	CASTPGLSDQETQYF
TRBJ2-3	TRBV7-9	CASSPGDWADTQYF
TRBJ2-7	TRBV7-8	CASSLEVTTGRLSSYEQYF
TRBJ2-1	TRBV13	CASSLGLAGGPEEDF
TRBJ2-5	TRBV29-1	CSASPQGGETQYF
TRBJ2-7	TRBV7-9	CASQQEESYEQYF
TRBJ2-3	TRBV24-1	CATSDSRVFRTDTQYF
TRBJ2-7	TRBV10-3	CAISETQTSGTLGTYEQYF
TRBJ2-1	TRBV9	CASSTPPHNEQFF
TRBJ2-1	TRBV5-6	CASSLSPGNEQFF
TRBJ2-7	TRBV18	CASSPPPRAPYEQYF
TRBJ1-5	TRBV7-9	CASSPGQDLNQPQHF
TRBJ2-1	TRBV9	CASSGDGAGEQFF